Presented here are 23 T cell receptor beta chains from one specimen sequenced in a study of blood T cells in healthy people across ages. Primers used in a second PCR of roughly 6 to 12 cycles were a sample-barcoded 5' primer and a J-beta primer mix. Each CDR3 protein gets one entry after TCRdb re-called the 5' RACE reads with MiXCR. This table holds roughly 1,500,000 distinct CDR3 sequences, 42% found once. Specimen: blood. The receptors shown here come from a woman aged 18-29 years in good health.

This chain connects TRBV3-1 to TRBJ2-3; 10 bases line up with TRBD2. The ends lost 0 bases at V and 4 bases at J; junction bases unmatched: 13. Looked up from germline, CDR1 is LGHDT and CDR2 is YNNKEL (reference sequence). CDR3 size: 19 residues. The CDR3 bases are TGTGCCAGCAGCCAAGATCTTTTCATAGGACTAGCGGAGCCAGATACGCAGTATTTT. It codes for CASSQDLFIGLAEPDTQYF.

The sample holds a few counts of this clonotype. The V call is TRBV7-2, the J call TRBJ1-2; TRBD1 matches 7 bases. Germline values: CDR1 SGHTA, CDR2 FQGNSA. This CDR3 is built from 15 residues. V was clipped by 4 bases and J by 5 bases; unmatched bases: 10. The CDR3 DNA sequence: TGTGCCAGCAGCTCTCCGGCCGGACAGGCTTATGGCTACACCTTC. Its protein product is CASSSPAGQAYGYTF.

The gene calls are TRBV7-3 and TRBJ2-6, with 8 bases that match TRBD1. The CDR3 has 18 residues. Germline assignment: CDR1 SGHTA and CDR2 FQGTGA. The V gene end was trimmed by 0 bases and the J gene end by 0 bases; junction bases not matched to a gene: 4. The CDR3 protein is CASSLTGTGVSGANVLTF. The CDR3 nucleotides read TGTGCCAGCAGCTTAACCGGGACAGGCGTCTCTGGGGCCAACGTCCTGACTTTC.

The chain is built from TRBV6-1 and TRBJ2-1; 7 nucleotides agree with TRBD2. Gene TRBJ2-7 matches the end of the DNA better, so the J call may be wrong. Germline V gene data show CDR1 as MNHNS and CDR2 as SASEGT. This CDR3 region has 16 residues. The CDR3 protein is CASSEQGGSSYNEQYF. For the CDR3, the DNA is TGTGCCAGCAGTGAACAGGGCGGGAGCTCCTACAATGAGCAGTACTTC.

This clonotype was counted between two and nine times. Possible read error: a much larger clone is one base away. The chain recombines TRBV12-3 or TRBV12-4 with TRBJ2-1; 9 nucleotides line up with TRBD2. The V gene end was trimmed by 7 bases and the J gene end by 13 bases; junction bases not matched to a gene: 14. This CDR3 has 14 amino acids. In DNA, the CDR3 is TGTGCCAGCACCTTAGCGGGGGCCCAAGAGACCCAGTTCTTC. Protein sequence: CASTLAGAQETQFF.

This clonotype was found many times. This rearrangement joins TRBV7-2 to TRBJ2-7; 12 bases agree with TRBD2. The CDR3 is 14 amino acids. Germline V gives CDR1 SGHTA, CDR2 FQGNSA. The V and J ends lost 4 bases and 4 bases, in that order; junction bases with no gene match: 2. The CDR3 DNA is TGTGCCAGCAGCTCGCTAGCGGGGGGGTACGAGCAGTACTTC. It is translated as CASSSLAGGYEQYF.

This clonotype was counted between two and nine times. The chain joins TRBV21-1 to TRBJ2-3; the DNA was not compared with TRBD2, the D call given in the table. TRBV21-1 is an annotated pseudogene. The CDR3 spans 18 residues. CDR3 sequence: CASSNPLAGVTSTDTQYF. In DNA form, the CDR3 reads TGTGCCAGCAGCAACCCACTAGCGGGGGTTACTAGCACAGATACGCAGTATTTT.

This clonotype appeared a few times. This chain connects TRBV4-2 to TRBJ2-1, with 8 bases aligning to TRBD2. Germline V gene data show CDR1 as LGHNA and CDR2 as YNFKEQ. V gave up 8 bases and J gave up 7 bases; unmatched junction bases: 10. This CDR3 comprises 14 residues. For the CDR3, the DNA is TGTGCCAGCTCTCCGGGGGGGGCCAAGAATGAGCAGTTCTTC. Its translation is CASSPGGAKNEQFF.

This clonotype is a singleton in its sample. The chain couples TRBV7-9 to TRBJ1-5; D perhaps matches TRBD1 (6 bases). V lost 5 bases and J lost 13, with 18 bases in between. CDR1 and CDR2 from the germline V gene are SEHNR and FQNEAQ (reference sequence). There are 13 residues in the CDR3. The CDR3 nucleotides read TGTGCCAGCAGCGGAGGACAGTTTGGGCCTCAGCATTTT. Translating gives CASSGGQFGPQHF. The full variable domain, rest sourced from reference TRBV7-9 and TRBJ1-5, is DTGVSQNPRHKITKRGQNVTFRCDPISEHNRLYWYRQTLGQGPEFLTYFQNEAQLEKSRLLSDRFSAERPKGSFSTLEIQRTEQGDSAMYLCASSGGQFGPQHFGDGTRLSIL.

The chain recombines TRBV25-1 with TRBJ1-2, with TRBD1 matching 10 bases. The CDR3 is 14 amino acids. CDR1 is MGHDK, CDR2 SYGVNS, per germline. V shed 4 bases and J 8 bases; nucleotides not matched to a gene: 7. The CDR3 region has the DNA TGTGCCAGCAGTGCCCCGGACAGGGGGGGAGGCTACACCTTC. Translation: CASSAPDRGGGYTF.

The chain carries TRBV7-6 and TRBJ1-3; TRBD1 might be the D (5 bases). The CDR3 has 15 amino acids. Germline V gene sequence: CDR1 SGHVS, CDR2 FNYEAQ. V was trimmed by 1 base and J by 4 bases, leaving 11 bases between them. The CDR3 DNA sequence: TGTGCCAGCAGCTTAGGGTACGGGACCGGAAACACCATATATTTT. Protein sequence: CASSLGYGTGNTIYF.

This rearrangement joins TRBV27 to TRBJ2-5; 9 bases map to TRBD2. Germline V gene lookup returns CDR1 MNHEY and CDR2 SMNVEV (reference sequence). This CDR3 is 16 amino acids long. The V and J ends lost 5 bases and 2 bases, in that order; junction bases with no gene match: 9. The CDR3 region has the DNA TGTGCCAGCAGTGTAGAGACTAGCGGACGACAAGAGACCCAGTACTTC. This sequence encodes CASSVETSGRQETQYF.

The DNA of the CDR3 is TGTGCCACCAGCAGAGAGTCAGGGACCCCTGACAATGAGCAGTTCTTC. The encoded protein is CATSRESGTPDNEQFF. The chain joins TRBV15 to TRBJ2-1; D tentatively reads TRBD1 or TRBD2 (5 bases each). V was clipped by 0 bases and J by 5 bases, with 14 bases between them. The CDR3 extends over 16 amino acids. In germline, CDR1 is LNHNV, CDR2 YYDKDF (reference sequence).

This clonotype appeared many times. The chain links TRBV4-1 to TRBJ2-1; D possibly uses TRBD1 or TRBD2 (6 bases each). Germline V gene sequence: CDR1 MGHRA, CDR2 YSYEKL. The CDR3 loop spans 15 amino acids. V lost 8 bases to trimming and J lost 0 bases, with 14 bases between them. CDR3 residues: CASRRGASSYNEQFF. In DNA form, the CDR3 reads TGCGCCAGCCGGAGGGGGGCGAGCTCCTACAATGAGCAGTTCTTC.

This sequence joins TRBV20-1 and TRBJ2-1, with D possibly TRBD2 on 5 matching bases. Germline V gene sequence: CDR1 DFQATT, CDR2 SNEGSKA (reference sequence). V was trimmed by 1 base and J by 8 bases, leaving 9 bases between them. The CDR3 totals 12 residues. The CDR3 is CSARGEWDEQFF. In DNA form, the CDR3 reads TGCAGTGCTAGAGGGGAGTGGGATGAGCAGTTCTTC.

The chain employs TRBV5-1 and TRBJ1-3, with TRBD1 matching 8 bases. The germline V gene has CDR1 SGHRS and CDR2 YFSETQ. The CDR3 consists of 14 residues. With V trimmed by 4 bases and J by 8 bases, 8 bases remained unmatched. The CDR3: CASSETGAVDTIYF. The CDR3 DNA reads as TGCGCCAGCAGCGAGACAGGGGCGGTGGACACCATATATTTT.

This clonotype turned up a few times. V usage is TRBV4-1 and J usage is TRBJ2-1; 8 bases align to TRBD1. CDR3 size: 16 residues. CDR1 is MGHRA, CDR2 YSYEKL, per germline. Unmatched junction bases numbered 5, after V lost 0 bases and J lost 4 bases. The CDR3 bases are TGCGCCAGCAGCCAAGATGGGGACAGGTCTTACAATGAGCAGTTCTTC. Amino acid sequence: CASSQDGDRSYNEQFF.

This clonotype was detected only a few times. This sequence joins TRBV5-5 and TRBJ1-2; 7 bases fit TRBD1. Germline V gives CDR1 SGHKS, CDR2 YYEKEE (reference sequence). The CDR3 runs 14 residues. The V and J ends lost 4 bases and 5 bases, in that order; junction bases with no gene match: 8. Here the CDR3 DNA reads TGTGCCAGCAGCACACCGGGACAGCCTTATGGCTACACCTTC. It is translated as CASSTPGQPYGYTF.

In DNA, the CDR3 is TGTGCCAGCAGTGAAGCGGGGCAGATAGGAAACTATGGCTACACCTTC. Translation: CASSEAGQIGNYGYTF. The J gene is TRBJ1-2, the V gene TRBV6-1; D may be TRBD1 (5 bases). V shed 0 bases and J shed 2 bases, with 13 bases lying between them. The CDR3 is 16 residues long. Germline CDR1 is MNHNS and CDR2 is SASEGT.

The CDR3 DNA follows: TGTGCCAGCAGTGAAACGACAGGGGATCGAGAAAAACTGTTTTTT. Translation: CASSETTGDREKLFF. The rearrangement links TRBV2 to TRBJ1-4; TRBD1 matches at 8 bases. V was clipped by 2 bases and J by 8 bases; unmatched bases: 7. This CDR3 is built from 15 residues. The V gene's germline CDR1 is SNHLY and CDR2 FYNNEI.

This clonotype appeared a few times. The rearrangement uses TRBV20-1 and TRBJ2-7; 10 bases align to TRBD2. Per germline, CDR1 DFQATT and CDR2 SNEGSKA (reference sequence). Trimming took 4 bases from V and 6 from J; bases not matched to a gene: 6. This CDR3 comprises 13 residues. The CDR3 DNA sequence: TGCAGTGCTATGGACATAGCGGGAGGCGAGCAGTACTTC. Residues: CSAMDIAGGEQYF.

The chain links TRBV14 to TRBJ2-2, with D hard to call. The CDR3 sequence is 14 residues long. Germline V gene data show CDR1 as SGHDN and CDR2 as FVKESK. V was cut by 5 bases and J by 4 bases, with 11 bases left in between. The CDR3: CASSLDLFTGELFF. DNA for the CDR3: TGTGCCAGCAGCTTGGACCTATTCACCGGGGAGCTGTTTTTT.

This clonotype was found once. V and J are TRBV25-1 and TRBJ2-7, with 9 bases aligning to TRBD2. The ends lost 0 bases at V and 5 bases at J; junction bases unmatched: 20. Germline values: CDR1 MGHDK, CDR2 SYGVNS. The CDR3 runs 20 residues. DNA for the CDR3: TGTGCCAGCAGTGAATATTTCGGGACTAGCCCCGTGGAGGGGCGGGACGAGCAGTACTTC. The encoded protein is CASSEYFGTSPVEGRDEQYF.